This T cell receptor beta chain was found in a study of CD8 T cells in Susac syndrome. Purification of the CD8+ and CD4+ T cells relied on negative isolation, and TEMRA cells underwent FACS enrichment. RNA was extracted with the RNeasy kit, and a quantity of roughly 0.5 to 1 ug was reverse transcribed using random hexamers. TCRdb called the immunoSEQ multiplex PCR reads again in MiXCR, with one record for every CDR3 protein. The sample carries under 200,000 distinct CDR3 sequences, roughly 92% recorded once. The TCR sequence derives from a human donor with Susac syndrome. Sequencing input: CD4+ T cells from PBMCs.

CDR3 region: CSARRTDINYGYTF. The CDR3 DNA follows: TGCAGTGCTAGACGGACAGACATAAACTATGGCTACACCTTC. The chain carries TRBV20-1 and TRBJ1-2; tentatively, D is TRBD1 (6 bases). Germline loops: CDR1 DFQATT, CDR2 SNEGSKA (reference sequence). Deletions cut 2 bases from V and 2 bases from J, with 12 bases between. This CDR3 region has 14 residues.